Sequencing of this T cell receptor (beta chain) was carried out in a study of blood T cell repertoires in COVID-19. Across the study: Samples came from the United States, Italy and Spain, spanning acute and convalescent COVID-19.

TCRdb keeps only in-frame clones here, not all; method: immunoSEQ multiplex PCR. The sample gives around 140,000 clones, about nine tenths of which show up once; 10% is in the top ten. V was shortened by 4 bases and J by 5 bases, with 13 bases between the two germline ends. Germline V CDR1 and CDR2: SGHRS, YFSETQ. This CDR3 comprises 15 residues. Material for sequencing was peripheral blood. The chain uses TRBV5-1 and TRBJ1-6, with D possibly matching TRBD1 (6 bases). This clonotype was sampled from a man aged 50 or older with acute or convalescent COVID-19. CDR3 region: CASSKTGVDNSPLHF. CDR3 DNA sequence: TGCGCCAGCAGCAAGACAGGAGTCGATAATTCACCCCTCCACTTT. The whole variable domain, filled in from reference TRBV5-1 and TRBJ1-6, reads KAGVTQTPRYLIKTRGQQVTLSCSPISGHRSVSWYQQTPGQGLQFLFEYFSETQRNKGNFPGRFSGRQFSNSRSEMNVSTLELGDSALYLCASSKTGVDNSPLHFGNGTRLTVT.